These 20 T cell receptor beta chains came from one sample sequenced in a study of blood T cell repertoires in COVID-19. Method: immunoSEQ multiplex PCR; TCRdb's copy keeps in-frame clones and lacks some. This sample has just over 150,000 clones, with approximately 84% found just once. Sequencing used peripheral blood. All receptors derive from a woman aged 80 or over with acute or convalescent COVID-19.

This clone was counted once. The chain employs TRBV29-1 and TRBJ2-7, with 8 bases lining up with TRBD1. From germline, CDR1 is SQVTM and CDR2 ANQGSEA. The V segment lost 5 bases and the J segment 1 base; nucleotides outside the gene matches: 10. This CDR3 is 15 amino acids long. The CDR3, as DNA: TGCAGCGTTCGACAGGGGTGGGGTGTGTCCTACGAGCAGTACTTC. Translating gives CSVRQGWGVSYEQYF.

The rearrangement uses TRBV7-9 and TRBJ2-3; D gene uncertain. Deletions cut 5 bases from V and 6 bases from J, with 6 bases between. There are 11 residues in the CDR3. The germline V gene encodes CDR1 SEHNR and CDR2 FQNEAQ (reference sequence). This chain's CDR3 is CASSLFDTQYF. Written as DNA, the CDR3 is TGTGCCAGCAGCCTATTTGATACGCAGTATTTT.

The chain uses TRBV29-1 and TRBJ1-1; D perhaps matches TRBD1 (6 bases). Trimming cost V 6 bases and J 8 bases, with 10 bases left between them. CDR3 size: 10 residues. Germline V gene sequence: CDR1 SQVTM, CDR2 ANQGSEA. CDR3 sequence: CSVQGPEAFF. The CDR3 bases are TGCAGCGTACAGGGCCCCGAAGCTTTCTTT.

The gene calls are TRBV5-1 and TRBJ2-7; 9 bases match TRBD2. This CDR3 contains 15 residues. J lost 3 bases, V lost 4 bases, and 8 bases had no gene match. Germline V gene data show CDR1 as SGHRS and CDR2 as YFSETQ. The CDR3 loop is CASSPDPSGVYEQYF. Here the CDR3 DNA reads TGCGCCAGCAGCCCCGATCCTAGCGGGGTCTACGAGCAGTACTTC.

The chain couples TRBV10-3 to TRBJ2-6; 8 bases are shared with TRBD2. After removal of 2 bases from V and 0 bases from J, the junction contained 3 bases not matched to a gene. The germline CDR1 and CDR2 sequences are ENHRY and SYGVKD. The CDR3 has 17 residues. DNA for the CDR3: TGTGCCATCAGTGAGACTAGCGGTTACTCTGGGGCCAACGTCCTGACTTTC. This gives the protein CAISETSGYSGANVLTF.

This clone was found once. This chain joins TRBV19 and TRBJ2-2; TRBD2 agrees at 11 bases. This CDR3 comprises 16 residues. In germline, CDR1 is LNHDA, CDR2 SQIVND (reference sequence). J was trimmed by 4 bases and V by 6 bases; bases with no gene match: 7. The CDR3 is CASRPLAGGGTGELFF. In DNA, the CDR3 is TGTGCCAGTAGACCTCTAGCGGGAGGTGGCACCGGGGAGCTGTTTTTT. Full variable domain (outside the CDR3, taken from reference TRBV19 and TRBJ2-2): DGGITQSPKYLFRKEGQNVTLSCEQNLNHDAMYWYRQDPGQGLRLIYYSQIVNDFQKGDIAEGYSVSREKKESFPLTVTSAQKNPTAFYLCASRPLAGGGTGELFFGEGSRLTVL.

The chain has TRBV10-3 and TRBJ1-5, with 10 positions matching TRBD1. V lost 8 bases to trimming and J lost 4 bases; unmatched junction nucleotides: 5. The germline V gene has CDR1 ENHRY and CDR2 SYGVKD. The CDR3 length is 14 residues. CDR3 sequence (DNA): TGTGCCATCGCCCCGGGACAGGGGAATCAGCCCCAGCATTTT. Amino acids: CAIAPGQGNQPQHF.

V and J are TRBV23-1 and TRBJ1-1, with TRBD1 as a possible D gene (6 bases). TRBV23-1 is assigned to the ORF class and has an uncertain function. This CDR3 has 15 residues. V shed 10 bases and J shed 0 bases, with 18 bases lying between them. DNA of the CDR3: TGCGCCACAGACGGGACAAGGAATTTGAACACTGAAGCTTTCTTT. This gives the protein CATDGTRNLNTEAFF.

DNA for the CDR3: TGTGCCAGCAGGATTCGTCAGGGTGAGAATTCACCCCTCCACTTT. Protein product: CASRIRQGENSPLHF. This chain joins TRBV2 and TRBJ1-6; D may be TRBD1 (5 bases). The CDR3 has 15 residues. Germline V gene lookup returns CDR1 SNHLY and CDR2 FYNNEI. Trimming left V 6 bases short and J 7 bases short, with 16 bases between. Full variable domain (remainder filled in from reference TRBV2 and TRBJ1-6): EPEVTQTPSHQVTQMGQEVILRCVPISNHLYFYWYRQILGQKVEFLVSFYNNEISEKSEIFDDQFSVERPDGSNFTLKIRSTKLEDSAMYFCASRIRQGENSPLHFGNGTRLTVT.

This rearrangement joins TRBV11-1 to TRBJ2-1; 8 bases line up with TRBD2. CDR1 is SGHAT and CDR2 is FQDESV in the germline V gene (reference sequence). The J segment lost 4 bases and the V segment lost 3 bases, leaving 2 bases of the junction unmatched. The CDR3 spans 14 residues. The chain's CDR3 is CASSFTSGYNEQFF. Written as DNA, the CDR3 is TGTGCCAGCAGCTTCACTAGCGGTTACAATGAGCAGTTCTTC.

This chain connects TRBV21-1 to TRBJ2-1; the table's D call, TRBD1, was not checked against the DNA. TRBV21-1 is flagged as a pseudogene. This CDR3 region has 15 residues. CDR3 coding DNA: TGTGCCAGCAGTAGGACAGGGGAAGGTGGGAATGAGCAGTTCTTC. Encoded protein: CASSRTGEGGNEQFF.

The V gene is TRBV5-5, the J gene TRBJ2-1; 8 nucleotides align to TRBD2. Germline trimming cut 0 bases from V and 4 bases from J; bases unmatched to any gene: 6. The CDR3 runs 16 residues. From germline, CDR1 is SGHKS and CDR2 YYEKEE (reference sequence). The CDR3 region is CASSLALTSGYNEQFF. The DNA for the CDR3 is TGTGCCAGCAGCTTGGCCTTAACTAGCGGTTACAATGAGCAGTTCTTC.

The chain employs TRBV4-1 and TRBJ2-2, with 14 nucleotides matching TRBD2. After removal of 5 bases from V and 5 bases from J, the junction contained 16 bases not matched to a gene. The CDR3 runs to 20 residues. Germline lookup yields CDR1 MGHRA and CDR2 YSYEKL. In nucleotides, the CDR3 is TGCGCCAGCAGCTTCTCCGGGGAGGGACTAGCGGGAGTAGGTACCGGGGAGCTGTTTTTT. It codes for CASSFSGEGLAGVGTGELFF.

V usage is TRBV28 and J usage is TRBJ2-1, with 9 positions matching TRBD2. Germline-derived CDR1 and CDR2 are MDHEN and SYDVKM. CDR3 length: 15 residues. J was trimmed by 2 bases and V by 2 bases; bases with no gene match: 1. The CDR3 protein is CASSLLAGTYNEQFF. Written as DNA, the CDR3 is TGTGCCAGCAGTTTACTAGCGGGAACCTACAATGAGCAGTTCTTC.

The CDR3 DNA follows: TGCGCCAGCAGCCAAGGGACAGCGGATAGCAATCAGCCCCAGCATTTT. This sequence encodes CASSQGTADSNQPQHF. V gene TRBV4-1 combines with J gene TRBJ1-5; D is possibly TRBD1 (6 bases). The germline V gene encodes CDR1 MGHRA and CDR2 YSYEKL. This CDR3 spans 16 amino acids. V gave up 1 base and J gave up 0 bases, with 10 bases separating them.

V and J are TRBV5-6 and TRBJ1-1, with a tentative D call TRBD1 (5 bases). The ends were cut back, 1 base at V and 3 bases at J, with 10 bases in the middle. Germline V lookup: CDR1 SGHDT, CDR2 YYEEEE. The CDR3 is 14 amino acids. DNA of the CDR3: TGTGCCAGCAGCTTGAGGGGCAGCTACACTGAAGCTTTCTTT. Protein product: CASSLRGSYTEAFF.

The chain combines TRBV6-2 or TRBV6-3 with TRBJ2-7, with a weak D call TRBD2 (6 bases). The CDR3 length is 17 residues. V shed 0 bases and J shed 0 bases, with 15 bases lying between them. Looked up from germline, CDR1 is MNHEY and CDR2 is SVGEGT. CDR3 nucleotides: TGTGCCAGCAGTTACTCCCCGTGGGGCGGGAACTCCTACGAGCAGTACTTC. Translating gives CASSYSPWGGNSYEQYF.

V gene TRBV29-1 combines with J gene TRBJ2-7; a weak D match, TRBD1 (5 bases). With 6 bases removed from V and 0 bases from J, the gap between germline ends came to 12 bases. Germline V gene lookup returns CDR1 SQVTM and CDR2 ANQGSEA. CDR3 length: 13 residues. The CDR3 DNA follows: TGCAGCGTGCAGACAGCTCCCTCCTACGAGCAGTACTTC. It encodes CSVQTAPSYEQYF.

Written as DNA, the CDR3 is TGTGCCAGCAGCTTATCGGTCCTTAATTCACCCCTCCACTTT. As protein: CASSLSVLNSPLHF. This chain connects TRBV7-9 to TRBJ1-6; D unresolved. This CDR3 spans 14 amino acids. Germline CDR1 SEHNR, CDR2 FQNEAQ (reference sequence). Trimming cost V 2 bases and J 6 bases, with 8 bases left between them.

The gene calls are TRBV19 and TRBJ1-5; D is possibly TRBD1 (6 bases). The CDR3 is made up of 17 amino acids. CDR1 is LNHDA and CDR2 is SQIVND in the germline V gene (reference sequence). Trimming removed 1 base from V and 2 bases from J, with 15 bases in between. The CDR3 bases are TGTGCCAGTAGTATAGGGAACAGGGCGGCGGGCAATCAGCCCCAGCATTTT. This gives the protein CASSIGNRAAGNQPQHF.